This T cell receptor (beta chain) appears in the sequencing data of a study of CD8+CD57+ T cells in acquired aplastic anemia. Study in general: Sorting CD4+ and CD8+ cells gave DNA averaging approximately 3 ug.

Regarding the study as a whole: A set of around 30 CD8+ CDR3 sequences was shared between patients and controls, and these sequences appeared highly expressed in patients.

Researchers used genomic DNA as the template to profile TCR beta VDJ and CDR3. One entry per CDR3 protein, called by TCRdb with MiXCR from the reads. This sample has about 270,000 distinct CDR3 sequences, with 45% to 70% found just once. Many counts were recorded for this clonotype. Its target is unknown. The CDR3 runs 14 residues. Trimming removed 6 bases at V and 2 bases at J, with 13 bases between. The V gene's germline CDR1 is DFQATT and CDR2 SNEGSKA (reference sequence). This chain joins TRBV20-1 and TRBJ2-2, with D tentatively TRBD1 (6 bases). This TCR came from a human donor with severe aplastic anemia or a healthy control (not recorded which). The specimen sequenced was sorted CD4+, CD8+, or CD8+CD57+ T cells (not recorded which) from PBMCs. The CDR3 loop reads CSALTGSNTGELFF. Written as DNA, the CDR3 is TGCAGTGCCCTGACAGGTTCCAACACCGGGGAGCTGTTTTTT.